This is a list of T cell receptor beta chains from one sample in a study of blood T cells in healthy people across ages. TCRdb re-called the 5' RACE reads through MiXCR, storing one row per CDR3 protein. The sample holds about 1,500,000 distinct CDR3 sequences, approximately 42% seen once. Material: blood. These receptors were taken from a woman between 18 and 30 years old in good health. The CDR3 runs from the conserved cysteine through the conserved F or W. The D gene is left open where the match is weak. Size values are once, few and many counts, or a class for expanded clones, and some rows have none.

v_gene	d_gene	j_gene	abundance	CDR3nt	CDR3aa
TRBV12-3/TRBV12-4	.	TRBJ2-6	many	TGTGCCAGCAGTCTAGGGACTGACGTGACTTTC	CASSLGTDVTF
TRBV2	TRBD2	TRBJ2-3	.	TGTGCCAGCAATGGGAATAGCGGGGGGGCGGATACGCAGTATTTT	CASNGNSGGADTQYF
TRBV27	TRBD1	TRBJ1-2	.	TGTGCCAGCAGTTTATCGTCGCAGGGGGGTCGGTATGGCTACACCTTC	CASSLSSQGGRYGYTF
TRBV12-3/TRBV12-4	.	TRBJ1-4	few	TGTGCCAGCAGTTTCGGGAGGGACCGTAATGAAAAACTGTTTTTT	CASSFGRDRNEKLFF
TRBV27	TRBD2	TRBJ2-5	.	TGTGCCAGCAACGACGGGACTAGCGGGAGTGAGACCCAGTACTTC	CASNDGTSGSETQYF
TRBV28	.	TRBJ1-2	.	TGTGCCAGCAGTTTGTTAGGGGGAAGTGGCTACACCTTC	CASSLLGGSGYTF
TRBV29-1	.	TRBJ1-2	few	TGCAGCGCCGATTGGGGGCCAACGGATTCTAACTATGGCTACACCTTC	CSADWGPTDSNYGYTF
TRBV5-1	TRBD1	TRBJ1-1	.	TGCGCCAGCAGCTTGGAATCGGGACAGGGGACTGAAGCTTTCTTT	CASSLESGQGTEAFF
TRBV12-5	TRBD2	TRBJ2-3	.	TGTGCTAGTGGTTTGGTTCCAAAGGGACTAGCGATTGCTGCAGATACGCAGTATTTT	CASGLVPKGLAIAADTQYF
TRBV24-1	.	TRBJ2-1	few	TGTGCCACCAGTGATTCACCCGAACGGAGGGCGGGTGAGCAGTTCTTC	CATSDSPERRAGEQFF
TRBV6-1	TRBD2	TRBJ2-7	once	TGTGCCAGCATCACTCTAGCGGGCCGCTACGAGCAGTACTTC	CASITLAGRYEQYF
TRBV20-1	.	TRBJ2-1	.	TGCAGTGCTAGAGAAAACCCTAATGAGCAGTTCTTC	CSARENPNEQFF
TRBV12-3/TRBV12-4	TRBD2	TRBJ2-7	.	TGTGCCAGCAGTTTTTCGGGGGGGATCGGACTAACCTGCTACGAGCAGTACTTC	CASSFSGGIGLTCYEQYF
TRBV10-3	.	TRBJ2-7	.	TGTGCCATCAGGGGTAAGACAGACTACGAGCAGTACTTC	CAIRGKTDYEQYF
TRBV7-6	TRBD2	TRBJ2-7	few	TGTGCCAGCAGCTTAGGCGCTAGCGGAGCCACCTACGAGCAGTACTTC	CASSLGASGATYEQYF
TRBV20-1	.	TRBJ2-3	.	TGCAGTGCTAGAGAGTTCTTAACAGATACGCAGTATTTT	CSAREFLTDTQYF
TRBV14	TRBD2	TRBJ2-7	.	TGTGCCAGCAGGCCCACTAGCGGGAAGTATGACGAGCGGTACTTC	CASRPTSGKYDERYF
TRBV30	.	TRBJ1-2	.	TGTGCCTGGAGTGGGGTCCTAACTAACTATGGCTACACCTTC	CAWSGVLTNYGYTF
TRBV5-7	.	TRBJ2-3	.	TGTGCCAGCAGCTTTAGACATGGGTATAGCACAGATACGCAGTATTTT	CASSFRHGYSTDTQYF
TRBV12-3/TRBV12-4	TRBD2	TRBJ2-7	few	TGTGCCAGCAGTCAGGGACTAGCGGGGCACGAGCAGTACTTC	CASSQGLAGHEQYF
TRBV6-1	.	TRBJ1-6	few	TGTGCCAGCAGTGAAGCTAGCAGGGTACCCTCACCCCTCCACTTT	CASSEASRVPSPLHF
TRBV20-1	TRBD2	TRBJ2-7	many	TGCAGTGCTTCGACTAGCGGGAGCCACGAGCAGTACTTC	CSASTSGSHEQYF
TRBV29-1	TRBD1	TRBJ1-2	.	TGCAGCGTCAGGGGGGGGCGCGGCTACACCTTC	CSVRGGRGYTF
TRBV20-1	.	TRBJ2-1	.	TGCAGTGCCCAAGCCCCGCGGGACCGATTCCGCAATGAGCAGTTCTTC	CSAQAPRDRFRNEQFF
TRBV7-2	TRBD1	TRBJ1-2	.	TGTGCCAGCAGCGCTGACAGGGGGCTTAGCAGTGGCTACACCTTC	CASSADRGLSSGYTF
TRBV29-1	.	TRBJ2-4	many	TGCAGCGTTGCGACAGGGCGGGGCATTCAGTACTTC	CSVATGRGIQYF
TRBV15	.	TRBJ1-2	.	TGTGCCACCAGCAGACAGGCCTCTCCGTATGGCTACACCTTC	CATSRQASPYGYTF
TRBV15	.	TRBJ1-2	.	TGTGCCACCAGCAAAGATGTACCAGGGGCAAACTATGGCTACACCTTC	CATSKDVPGANYGYTF
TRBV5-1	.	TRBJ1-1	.	TGCGCCAGCAGGTTTAACACTGAAGCTTTCTTT	CASRFNTEAFF